This entry is about one TCR beta chain. CDR3 length: 16 amino acids. Trimming took 0 bases from V and 0 from J, leaving 8 bases between them. CDR1 and CDR2 from the germline V gene are LGHNA and YSLEER. Data came from immunoSEQ multiplex PCR; TCRdb stores just in-frame clones and leaves some out. The table lists roughly 100,000 clones, about 88% of them singletons. This record belongs to a study of T cell responses to AZD1222 COVID-19 vaccine. The genes are TRBV4-3 and TRBJ2-2, with D uncertain. The specimen comprised peripheral blood, sampled on day 0 of AZD1222 vaccination. The receptor was derived from an adult in good health. The CDR3 spells CASSQDAIPNTGELFF. CDR3 bases: TGCGCCAGCAGCCAAGACGCCATCCCGAACACCGGGGAGCTGTTTTTT.